This T cell receptor (beta chain) was captured by sequencing in a study of cytomegalovirus exposure and HLA in healthy donors. The primer mix had 60 Vbeta and 13 Jbeta primers. Profiling relied on immunoSEQ multiplex PCR, and the TCRdb table lists in-frame clones only, not all of them. The sample records some 150,000 clones, 65% to 85% being singletons. The germline CDR1 and CDR2 sequences are SGHRS and YFSETQ. CDR3 length: 16 amino acids. Trimming removed 4 bases from V and 7 bases from J; junction bases left unmatched: 16. General study results and limits: In a later analysis, TCR beta V- and J-gene trimming showed a link to a missense DCLRE1C variant. Across HLA loci, a later analysis found differing TCR association rates, with DRB1 most and HLA-C fewest. Cytomegalovirus association was listed for roughly 160 TCR beta chains.

Details on this clone: As yet, its antigen is unknown.

The receptor comes from a man between 50 and 59 years old in good health and CMV-seronegative. Sequencing used PBMCs. The chain combines TRBV5-1 with TRBJ2-7; 8 nucleotides match TRBD2. CDR3 sequence: CASSQSGTRASGEQYF. The CDR3 nucleotides are TGCGCCAGCAGCCAATCCGGGACTAGGGCTTCGGGGGAGCAGTACTTC.